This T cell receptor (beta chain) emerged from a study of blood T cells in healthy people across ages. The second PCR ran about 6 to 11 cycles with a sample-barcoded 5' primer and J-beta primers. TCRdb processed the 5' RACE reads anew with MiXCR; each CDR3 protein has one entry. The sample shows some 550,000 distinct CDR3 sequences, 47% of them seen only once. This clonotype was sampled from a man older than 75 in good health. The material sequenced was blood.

CDR3 DNA: TGCGCCAGCAGCTTCGGACAGGGTGCATTGAGGGAGCAGTACTTC. Translating it yields CASSFGQGALREQYF. The chain is built from TRBV5-1 and TRBJ2-7; 8 bases line up with TRBD1. V was pared by 2 bases and J by 7 bases, with 11 bases of the junction left unmatched. CDR1 is SGHRS and CDR2 is YFSETQ in the germline V gene. The CDR3 spans 15 residues.